Listed below are T cell receptor beta chains from one sample, sequenced in a study of T cell responses to AZD1222 COVID-19 vaccine. Assay: immunoSEQ multiplex PCR; the TCRdb copy retains only in-frame clones and omits some. The table lists tens of thousands of clones, roughly 90% of them singletons. This material consisted of peripheral blood, taken on day 0 of AZD1222 vaccination. The receptors come from an adult in good health. CDR3s include the opening cysteine and the closing phenylalanine or tryptophan. Each record gives: J gene, D gene, clone size, V gene, CDR3 DNA, CDR3 protein. The D gene is left open where the match is weak. Some rows have no size entry. The others give once, few or many, or a class for an expanded clone.

>TRBJ1-2|-|-|TRBV4-2
TGTGCCAGCAGCCCTGAAGGGACTTATGGCTACACCTTC
CASSPEGTYGYTF
>TRBJ2-1|TRBD2|-|TRBV7-2
TGTGCCAGCAGCCGTGGACTAGCGGGGGGCGGCGGTTCCTACAATGAGCAGTTCTTC
CASSRGLAGGGGSYNEQFF
>TRBJ2-1|-|-|TRBV29-1
TGCAGCGTTGAAGATTGGTCGAGGGGTGAGCAGTTCTTC
CSVEDWSRGEQFF
>TRBJ1-3|TRBD1|few|TRBV18
TGTGCCAGCTCAGCAACAGGGGGCGCTGGAAACACCATATATTTT
CASSATGGAGNTIYF
>TRBJ2-5|TRBD1|-|TRBV19
TGTGCCAGTAGTATAGATCCAGGGGGAGAGACCCAGTACTTC
CASSIDPGGETQYF
>TRBJ1-5|-|-|TRBV9
TGTGCCAGCAGCGAGGGGGATGGTCAGCCCCAGCATTTT
CASSEGDGQPQHF
>TRBJ2-7|TRBD1|-|TRBV13
TGTGCCAGCAGCTCCCTCCTTTCACAGGGGGCGCAGGGAGAGCAGTACTTC
CASSSLLSQGAQGEQYF
>TRBJ2-5|-|-|TRBV28
TGTGCCAGCAGGAACCAAGACGGTGTACAAGAGACCCAGTACTTC
CASRNQDGVQETQYF
>TRBJ2-3|TRBD2|-|TRBV19
TGTGCCAGTCGAACTAGCGGGGGGTTTAGCACAGATACGCAGTATTTT
CASRTSGGFSTDTQYF
>TRBJ1-3|-|-|TRBV9
TGTGCCAGCAGCGTAGCTGGAAACACCATATATTTT
CASSVAGNTIYF
>TRBJ2-7|-|once|TRBV6-5
TGTGCCAGCAGTTACTCGACAGAATACGAGCAGTACTTC
CASSYSTEYEQYF
>TRBJ2-7|TRBD2|-|TRBV28
TGTGCCAGCAAGCGGGAGGGGGCCTACGAGCAGTACTTC
CASKREGAYEQYF
>TRBJ1-6|TRBD1|-|TRBV7-2
TGTGCCAGCAGTTTTACGGGACAGGTTAATTCACCCCTCCACTTT
CASSFTGQVNSPLHF
>TRBJ1-1|-|-|TRBV7-2
TGTGCCAGCAGCTTAGGGGGGAGTATGAACACTGAAGCTTTCTTT
CASSLGGSMNTEAFF
>TRBJ2-1|TRBD1|-|TRBV4-1
TGCGCCAGCAGCCAACCCCGGGACAGGGGCGGCAATGAGCAGTTCTTC
CASSQPRDRGGNEQFF
>TRBJ2-7|TRBD2|-|TRBV4-2
TGTGCCAGCAGCCCAGCGGCTAGCGGGGGGGCTTACGAGCAGTACTTC
CASSPAASGGAYEQYF
>TRBJ1-2|-|-|TRBV19
TGTGCCAGTAATGACAGGATGGAAAACTATGGCTACACCTTC
CASNDRMENYGYTF
>TRBJ2-7|-|-|TRBV3-1/TRBV3-2
TGTGCCAGCAGCCAATCGGGACATACGGGGGAGCAGTACTTC
CASSQSGHTGEQYF
>TRBJ2-2|-|-|TRBV2
TGTGCCAGCAGCGGAACAGGGCTAGTGACCGGGGAGCTGTTTTTT
CASSGTGLVTGELFF
>TRBJ2-2|TRBD1|few|TRBV28
TGTGCCAGCAGTTTATTAGGACAGGGGACCGGGGAGCTGTTTTTT
CASSLLGQGTGELFF
>TRBJ1-6|-|-|TRBV21-1
TGTGCCAGCAGCAAAGATGGTGCAGGGGGGGGACCCCTCCACTTT
CASSKDGAGGGPLHF
>TRBJ1-1|-|-|TRBV3-1/TRBV3-2
TGTGCCAGCAGCCAAGTGGCAGCTGGCACTGAAGCTTTCTTT
CASSQVAAGTEAFF
>TRBJ1-2|TRBD1|few|TRBV6-1
TGTGCCAGCAGTGAACATGACAGGGATAAGGATGGCTACACCTTC
CASSEHDRDKDGYTF
>TRBJ2-1|-|-|TRBV19
TGTGCCAGTAGTTCACACGGACGGTACAATGAGCAGTTCTTC
CASSSHGRYNEQFF
>TRBJ2-7|-|-|TRBV4-1
TGCGCCAGCAGGGGCAATGCGGGGCCGGCCTTTAACGAGCAGTACTTC
CASRGNAGPAFNEQYF
>TRBJ1-1|-|-|TRBV18
TGTGCCAGCTCACCAAAGGGGAACACTGAAGCTTTCTTT
CASSPKGNTEAFF